This T cell receptor (beta chain) was retrieved from a study of T cells in Graves' hyperthyroidism and ophthalmopathy. Study-wide findings and caveats: A model built on 13 V-J features separated ophthalmopathy from stable hyperthyroidism. With a median lead of about 6.9 months before onset, the model predicted ophthalmopathy.

With regard to this clonotype: Its cognate antigen is unknown.

The source material, RNA transcripts, was used to amplify TCR beta CDR3 regions. First-round RT-PCR of the TCR CDR3 relied on the HTBI primer set. TCRdb analysed the multiplex PCR reads with MiXCR anew, one entry per CDR3 protein. This sample yields some 510,000 distinct CDR3 sequences, of which just over 45% are seen a single time; approximately 8.2% belongs to the top ten. Recently diagnosed hyperthyroidism of less than 2 months' duration affected patients aged 18 to 65. Diagnoses were established using clinical symptoms, serum thyroxine and TRAb, thyroid ultrasound and orbital computed tomography. Sequencing was done on a sample of peripheral blood or thyroid tissue (not recorded which). The origin of this receptor is a woman younger than 35 with Graves' hyperthyroidism.

The CDR3 sequence is CASTRGRLYEQYF. DNA of the CDR3: TGTGCCAGCACCCGGGGCAGGCTCTACGAGCAGTACTTC. J is TRBJ2-7 and V is TRBV7-9; D possibly matches TRBD1 or TRBD2 (5 bases each). This CDR3 has 13 amino acids. Trimming took 7 bases from V and 3 from J, leaving 13 bases between them. Germline values: CDR1 SEHNR, CDR2 FQNEAQ (reference sequence).